This T cell receptor beta chain was profiled in a study of T-cell reconstitution after alpha-beta-depleted transplantation in children. Germline CDR1 MDHEN, CDR2 SYDVKM. The CDR3 length is 14 residues. V lost 6 bases to trimming and J lost 2 bases; unmatched junction nucleotides: 4. This sample's TCRbeta library carried unique molecular identifier barcodes. Each CDR3 protein gets one entry after TCRdb re-called the PCR reads with MiXCR. The table shows 200,000 to 300,000 distinct CDR3 sequences, with approximately 24% occurring only once. This chain connects TRBV28 to TRBJ2-7; 10 bases agree with TRBD1. The specimen comprised PBMCs, mostly from graft donor cells, sampled 360 days after TCRalphabeta/CD19-depleted stem cell transplant. This sequence originates from a female patient between 2 and 10 years old who had a stem cell transplant for congenital amegakaryocytic thrombocytopenia, so the T cells may come from the graft donor. This chain's CDR3 is CASRGTGEPYEQYF. The DNA of the CDR3 is TGTGCCAGCAGAGGGACAGGGGAACCCTACGAGCAGTACTTC.